This T cell receptor (beta chain) was captured by sequencing in a study of vaccination effects on CD4 cells after COVID-19. Repertoires were generated with immunoSEQ multiplex PCR, while TCRdb's copy carries only in-frame clones and drops some. The table lists tens of thousands of clones, 74% of them singletons, with approximately 1.9% in the top ten. The CDR3 runs to 13 residues. Germline V gene data show CDR1 as LNHDA and CDR2 as SQIVND (reference sequence). The V end lost 6 bases, the J end lost 4 bases, and 12 bases lay between the germline ends. Findings of the study overall: Cross-reactivity with common cold coronaviruses was shown by only 1 of 255 vaccine-induced clones in healthy vaccinees. Convalescent patients were few in the study, and early post-infection timepoints were absent.

Pools of viral peptides were used by the ViraFEST assay to expand antigen-specific CD4+ T cells ahead of sequencing. Isolation of CD4+ T cells took place after nine to ten days of culture. The study found no prior SARS-CoV-2 infection in the vaccine recipients, who tested negative for nucleocapsid antibodies. IL-2 medium took the place of half the medium on both days 3 and 7. This clone was picked up a small number of times. Its antigen is as yet unknown. The receptor was isolated from a human donor who received a COVID-19 vaccine. The source was CD4+ T cells from PBMCs cultured with HCoV-229E spike peptides, collected before COVID-19 vaccination. V usage is TRBV19 and J usage is TRBJ1-1; D not certain. This chain's CDR3 is CASRRSAGTEAFF. The CDR3 DNA reads TGTGCCAGTAGGAGATCGGCTGGCACTGAAGCTTTCTTT. Together with reference TRBV19 and TRBJ1-1, the CDR3 gives the full variable domain: DGGITQSPKYLFRKEGQNVTLSCEQNLNHDAMYWYRQDPGQGLRLIYYSQIVNDFQKGDIAEGYSVSREKKESFPLTVTSAQKNPTAFYLCASRRSAGTEAFFGQGTRLTVV.